Shown below are 28 T cell receptor beta chains from a single sample sequenced in a study of molecular identifiers for immune sequencing clone quantification. TCRdb reprocessed the PCR reads with MiXCR, giving one entry per CDR3 protein. This sample carries about 640,000 distinct CDR3 sequences, just under 20% of them seen once, and the ten largest clones take 0.85%. The sequencing sample was made of naive CD8+ T cells from blood, with Jurkat cell RNA spiked in. The subset is: FACS-sorted CD8+CD4-CCR7+CD45RA+ naive T cells. The receptors originated from a human donor in good health. Some libraries in this study had Jurkat cell RNA spiked in.

This clonotype has a handful of counts. The rearrangement links TRBV7-9 to TRBJ2-2, with D tentatively TRBD2 (5 bases). Trimming took off 3 bases at V and 4 bases at J, with 15 bases between the two ends. The CDR3 loop spans 16 amino acids. The germline V gene has CDR1 SEHNR and CDR2 FQNEAQ (reference sequence). CDR3 sequence (DNA): TGTGCCAGCAGCTTCCGGACTGGATGGGCCACCGGGGAGCTGTTTTTT. It codes for CASSFRTGWATGELFF.

This clonotype came up a few times. Without the conserved terminal phenylalanine or tryptophan, this CDR3 likely stems from a read error. For the CDR3, the DNA is TGCGCCAGCAGCCAAGATCGCAGCCCCTCCTACGAGCAGTACATC. Amino acids: CASSQDRSPSYEQYI. V is TRBV4-1 and J is TRBJ2-7; D remains ambiguous. The V end lost 0 bases, the J end lost 0 bases, and 9 bases lay between the germline ends. The CDR3 has 15 residues. The germline CDR1 and CDR2 sequences are MGHRA and YSYEKL.

This clonotype was counted at least ten times. The genes are TRBV7-6 and TRBJ1-1; D remains unclear. Trimming removed 6 bases at V and 8 bases at J, with 10 bases between. Germline loops: CDR1 SGHVS, CDR2 FNYEAQ. This CDR3 contains 11 residues. CDR3 protein: CASRSGIEAFF. CDR3 DNA: TGTGCCAGCAGGTCCGGGATAGAAGCTTTCTTT.

The chain is built from TRBV19 and TRBJ1-2, with D maybe TRBD1 (5 bases). Germline assignment: CDR1 LNHDA and CDR2 SQIVND (reference sequence). The V end was cut by 5 bases, the J end by 6 bases, with 16 bases between. The CDR3 totals 14 residues. The CDR3 nucleotides read TGTGCCAGTAGTCCGCAGGGCGGAATCAATGGCTACACCTTC. Protein sequence: CASSPQGGINGYTF.

The table lists this clonotype with many counts. This chain links TRBV4-3 with TRBJ1-6; D not certain. Trimming removed 0 bases at V and 7 bases at J, with 10 bases between. From germline, CDR1 is LGHNA and CDR2 YSLEER. This CDR3 contains 15 residues. Here the CDR3 reads CASSQDRLGNSPLHF. CDR3 nucleotides: TGCGCCAGCAGCCAAGACAGGTTGGGAAATTCACCCCTCCACTTT.

This clonotype has ten or more counts. The chain has TRBV27 and TRBJ2-5; TRBD2 matches 11 bases. Germline CDR1 MNHEY, CDR2 SMNVEV (reference sequence). J gave up 0 bases and V 5 bases, and 8 bases lay outside the gene matches. The CDR3 runs 17 residues. CDR3 sequence: CASSAGTSGTYQETQYF. The CDR3, as DNA: TGTGCCAGCAGTGCCGGGACTAGCGGAACGTACCAAGAGACCCAGTACTTC.

At least ten counts were recorded for this clonotype. CDR3 loop: CASSLIPQGEFF. Written as DNA, the CDR3 is TGTGCCAGCAGTTTGATCCCGCAGGGTGAGTTCTTC. The rearrangement uses TRBV28 and TRBJ2-1; the D gene is possibly TRBD1 (5 bases). Germline V gives CDR1 MDHEN, CDR2 SYDVKM. The V gene lost 3 bases and the J gene lost 14 bases, with 14 bases spanning the gap. CDR3 length: 12 amino acids.

This clonotype was detected ten times or more. The chain recombines TRBV7-6 with TRBJ2-5; maybe TRBD2 (7 bases). CDR3 size: 16 residues. Looked up from germline, CDR1 is SGHVS and CDR2 is FNYEAQ. V lost 0 bases and J 4 bases, leaving 15 bases between the germline ends. For the CDR3, the DNA is TGTGCCAGCAGCTTAGCCGTCTTCGGGGGGCGAGAGACCCAGTACTTC. Encoded protein: CASSLAVFGGRETQYF.

This clonotype was detected many times. The V gene is TRBV9, the J gene TRBJ2-7; D gene uncertain. CDR3 length: 13 residues. Germline V gene data show CDR1 as SGDLS and CDR2 as YYNGEE. V was pared by 2 bases and J by 4 bases, with 10 bases between. The CDR3: CASSVFDGYEQYF. Written as DNA, the CDR3 is TGTGCCAGCAGCGTTTTTGATGGGTACGAGCAGTACTTC. Together with reference TRBV9 and TRBJ2-7, the CDR3 gives the full variable domain: DSGVTQTPKHLITATGQRVTLRCSPRSGDLSVYWYQQSLDQGLQFLIQYYNGEERAKGNILERFSAQQFPDLHSELNLSSLELGDSALYFCASSVFDGYEQYFGPGTRLTVT.

This clonotype was observed at least ten times. The V call is TRBV20-1, the J call TRBJ1-1, with 7 nucleotides matching TRBD1. This CDR3 comprises 17 residues. Germline lookup yields CDR1 DFQATT and CDR2 SNEGSKA (reference sequence). After removal of 1 base from V and 0 bases from J, the junction contained 11 bases not matched to a gene. The CDR3: CSARVARGVRMNTEAFF. The CDR3 nucleotides are TGCAGTGCTAGAGTAGCCAGGGGGGTAAGAATGAACACTGAAGCTTTCTTT.

For this clonotype: A much larger clone is a single base away; this may be a read error. The chain recombines TRBV4-1 with TRBJ1-1; no definite D call. This CDR3 comprises 14 residues. The ends were cut back, 4 bases at V and 2 bases at J, with 11 bases in the middle. Germline lookup yields CDR1 MGHRA and CDR2 YSYEKL. The CDR3 bases are TGCGCCAGCAGCCTCCACCGAGCAAACACTGAAGCTTTCTTT. This gives the protein CASSLHRANTEAFF.

A word on this clonotype: A much larger clone lies a single base off, so this may be a read error. The chain carries TRBV9 and TRBJ2-7, with D maybe TRBD2 (5 bases). The CDR3 has 15 residues. Germline V gene data show CDR1 as SGDLS and CDR2 as YYNGEE. In DNA, the CDR3 is TGTGCCAGCAGCGTAGACAGCCTGGGAGCCTACGAGCAGCACTTC. Protein sequence: CASSVDSLGAYEQHF. Drawing the rest from reference TRBV9 and TRBJ2-7, the complete variable domain is DSGVTQTPKHLITATGQRVTLRCSPRSGDLSVYWYQQSLDQGLQFLIQYYNGEERAKGNILERFSAQQFPDLHSELNLSSLELGDSALYFCASSVDSLGAYEQHFGPGTRLTVT.

This clonotype showed up many times. V gene TRBV5-4 combines with J gene TRBJ1-3; the D gene is possibly TRBD1 (5 bases). V gave up 1 base and J gave up 2 bases, with 10 bases separating them. This CDR3 region has 15 residues. Germline V lookup: CDR1 SGHNT, CDR2 YYREEE (reference sequence). The CDR3 nucleotides are TGTGCCAGCAGCTTGCAGGGTAGTCCTGGAAACACCATATATTTT. Its protein is CASSLQGSPGNTIYF.

This clonotype was seen repeatedly, ten times or more. The chain has TRBV7-9 and TRBJ2-3; 7 bases match TRBD1. The V and J ends lost 4 bases and 0 bases, in that order; junction bases with no gene match: 7. Germline V gene sequence: CDR1 SEHNR, CDR2 FQNEAQ (reference sequence). The CDR3 covers 16 residues. The DNA of the CDR3 is TGTGCCAGCAGCTCACGGACAGGACCTAGCACAGATACGCAGTATTTT. Translated: CASSSRTGPSTDTQYF.

CDR3 residues: CASSIQGNSPLHF. Written as DNA, the CDR3 is TGTGCCAGCAGCATACAGGGGAATTCACCCCTCCACTTT. This sequence joins TRBV7-3 and TRBJ1-6; 7 nucleotides align to TRBD1. The V gene end was trimmed by 5 bases and the J gene end by 7 bases; junction bases not matched to a gene: 2. The germline V gene has CDR1 SGHTA and CDR2 FQGTGA. CDR3 length: 13 amino acids.

Regarding this clonotype: At one of its ends the junction is not consistent with the germline gene, which may arise from a read error. The chain links TRBV4-1 to TRBJ1-3; D is unclear. CDR3 length equals 16 residues. Germline V gene lookup returns CDR1 MGHRA and CDR2 YSYEKL. The CDR3 protein is CASSQGMGGSGNTICF. The CDR3 nucleotides are TGCGCCAGCAGCCAAGGGATGGGCGGCTCTGGAAACACCATATGTTTT.

This clonotype appeared many times. The chain joins TRBV12-3 or TRBV12-4 to TRBJ1-6; no firm D call. The CDR3 is made up of 12 amino acids. The germline V and J ends were trimmed by 6 bases and 9 bases, with 9 bases remaining between them. The CDR3 loop is CASRDLVSPLHF. The CDR3 bases are TGTGCCAGCAGGGACTTAGTTTCACCCCTCCACTTT.

This clonotype was counted only a few times. The rearrangement links TRBV6-5 to TRBJ2-7; D unclear. The CDR3 covers 13 residues. Trimming left V 2 bases short and J 4 bases short, with 9 bases between. CDR1 and CDR2 from the germline V gene are MNHEY and SVGAGI. The DNA for the CDR3 is TGTGCCAGCAGTTACGGTTTGGGGTACGAGCAGTACTTC. Translation: CASSYGLGYEQYF.

This clonotype has a count of ten or more. The chain is built from TRBV28 and TRBJ2-7; D is unresolved. Trimming removed 6 bases from V and 5 bases from J, with 17 bases in between. This CDR3 is 14 amino acids long. Germline V lookup: CDR1 MDHEN, CDR2 SYDVKM. The CDR3 coding sequence is TGTGCCAGCAGCCCATCCGGACCCTCGGACGAGCAGTACTTC. Translated, it gives CASSPSGPSDEQYF. Together with reference TRBV28 and TRBJ2-7, the CDR3 gives the full variable domain: DVKVTQSSRYLVKRTGEKVFLECVQDMDHENMFWYRQDPGLGLRLIYFSYDVKMKEKGDIPEGYSVSREKKERFSLILESASTNQTSMYLCASSPSGPSDEQYFGPGTRLTVT.

The table lists this clonotype with many counts. The genes are TRBV6-6 and TRBJ2-3; 8 nucleotides agree with TRBD2. The CDR3 extends over 18 amino acids. Per germline, CDR1 MNHNY and CDR2 SVGAGI (reference sequence). V shed 0 bases and J 2 bases; nucleotides not matched to a gene: 10. The chain's CDR3 is CASSYSILRGGDTDTQYF. The CDR3 DNA reads TGTGCCAGCAGTTACTCGATTCTACGGGGGGGAGACACAGATACGCAGTATTTT.

This clonotype was seen only a few times. V usage is TRBV6-2 or TRBV6-3 and J usage is TRBJ2-7; D is unclear. Germline V CDR1 and CDR2: MNHEY, SVGEGT. CDR3 length: 12 residues. V was pared by 1 base and J by 7 bases, with 8 bases between. The CDR3 sequence is CASSYYRAEQYF. For the CDR3, the DNA is TGTGCCAGCAGTTACTATAGGGCAGAGCAGTACTTC.

At least ten counts were recorded for this clonotype. The rearrangement joins TRBV4-1 to TRBJ2-1; 9 nucleotides match TRBD1. This CDR3 is 17 amino acids long. J gave up 0 bases and V 0 bases, and 3 bases lay outside the gene matches. CDR1 MGHRA and CDR2 YSYEKL come from the germline V gene. The CDR3 region has the DNA TGCGCCAGCAGCCAAGATCGGGGACAGGGCTCCTACAATGAGCAGTTCTTC. This encodes CASSQDRGQGSYNEQFF.

J is TRBJ2-7 and V is TRBV27; D may be TRBD2 (6 bases). The V end was cut by 6 bases, the J end by 4 bases, with 22 bases between. This CDR3 spans 16 amino acids. Per germline, CDR1 MNHEY and CDR2 SMNVEV (reference sequence). The CDR3 is CASSHVTPGTQYEQYF. The CDR3 nucleotides read TGTGCCAGCAGCCACGTCACGCCTGGGACTCAATACGAGCAGTACTTC.

Concerning this clonotype itself: Likely a read error: the CDR3 ends without its conserved phenylalanine or tryptophan. V usage is TRBV11-2 and J usage is TRBJ2-5; D is unresolved. V lost 6 bases and J 4 bases, leaving 12 bases between the germline ends. This CDR3 has 13 residues. Germline V CDR1 and CDR2: SGHAT, FQNNGV. CDR3 nucleotides: TGTGCCAGCAGAGGAACACTTGGAGAGACCCAGTACCTC. It encodes CASRGTLGETQYL.

This clonotype was picked up many times. V and J are TRBV27 and TRBJ1-4; D ambiguous. CDR3 length: 12 amino acids. Germline V lookup: CDR1 MNHEY, CDR2 SMNVEV (reference sequence). V dropped 5 bases and J dropped 11 bases, with 12 bases sitting between them. CDR3 bases: TGTGCCAGCAGTAGTAGGGAGAGGAAACTGTTTTTT. Amino acids: CASSSRERKLFF. The complete variable domain, with remaining parts taken from reference TRBV27 and TRBJ1-4, reads EAQVTQNPRYLITVTGKKLTVTCSQNMNHEYMSWYRQDPGLGLRQIYYSMNVEVTDKGDVPEGYKVSRKEKRNFPLILESPSPNQTSLYFCASSSRERKLFFGSGTQLSVL.

This clonotype occurred many times. The gene calls are TRBV6-6 and TRBJ2-3; D is unclear. Trimming pared 7 bases from V and 1 base from J, leaving 12 bases between. The germline gives CDR1 MNHNY, CDR2 SVGAGI (reference sequence). The CDR3 is made up of 14 amino acids. CDR3 coding DNA: TGTGCCAGCACCGGGTTGAAGCGCACAGATACGCAGTATTTT. Encoded protein: CASTGLKRTDTQYF.

This clonotype appeared many times. The chain recombines TRBV29-1 with TRBJ1-1, with D possibly being TRBD1 (5 bases). This CDR3 is 11 amino acids long. From germline, CDR1 is SQVTM and CDR2 ANQGSEA. The V end lost 5 bases, the J end lost 5 bases, and 9 bases lay between the germline ends. The CDR3 spells CSVLEGTEAFF. DNA of the CDR3: TGCAGCGTTTTGGAGGGGACTGAAGCTTTCTTT.

Concerning this clonotype itself: Since a much larger clone is just one base distant, this may be a read error. The chain carries TRBV27 and TRBJ1-1; D is uncertain. The CDR3 contains 13 residues. Germline loops: CDR1 MNHEY, CDR2 SMNVEV (reference sequence). The CDR3 sequence is CASGLQSRYEAFF. CDR3 in DNA: TGTGCCAGCGGTTTACAATCCAGGTATGAAGCTTTCTTT.